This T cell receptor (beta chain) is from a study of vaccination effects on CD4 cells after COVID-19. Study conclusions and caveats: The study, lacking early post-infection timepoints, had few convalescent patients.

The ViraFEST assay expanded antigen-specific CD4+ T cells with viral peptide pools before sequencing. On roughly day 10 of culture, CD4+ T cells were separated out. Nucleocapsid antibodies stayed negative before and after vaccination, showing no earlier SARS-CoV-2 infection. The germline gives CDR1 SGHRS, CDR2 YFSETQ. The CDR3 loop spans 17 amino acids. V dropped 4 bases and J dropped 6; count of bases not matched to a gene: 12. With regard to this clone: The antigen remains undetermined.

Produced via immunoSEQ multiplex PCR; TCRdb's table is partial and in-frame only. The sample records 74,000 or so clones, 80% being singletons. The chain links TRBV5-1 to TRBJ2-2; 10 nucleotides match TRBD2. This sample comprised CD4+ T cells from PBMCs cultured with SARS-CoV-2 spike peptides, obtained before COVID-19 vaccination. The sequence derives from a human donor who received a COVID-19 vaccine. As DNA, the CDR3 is TGCGCCAGCAGCACCCAGCGGGGGGGCCTCGTATCCGGGGAGCTGTTTTTT. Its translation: CASSTQRGGLVSGELFF.